This T cell receptor (beta chain) originates from a study of metastatic and nonmetastatic thyroid tumors. About the study: Repertoires from blood and tumor or nodule tissue of malignant and benign thyroid patients were compared. Whole-study results and caveats: Malignant thyroid tumors reportedly exceeded benign nodules significantly in TCR beta diversity, with the difference appearing in blood and tumor.

Original processing notes: Built for papillary thyroid cancer, a distant-metastasis classifier drew on CDR3 differences across clinicopathological groups. TCRdb re-analyzed the PCR reads through MiXCR. TCRdb assigned the V and J calls; the authors' analysis was not used. The sample includes about 92,000 clones, under 15% of them seen just once. The CDR3 loop spans 17 amino acids. V was cut by 2 bases and J by 7 bases, with 21 bases left in between. Germline V CDR1 and CDR2: MNHEY, SVGEGT. Among the patients, none had received any treatment before thyroid surgery. This clone has a count of ten or more. What it binds is not known.

The sequencing sample was made of blood. This TCR was recovered from a female donor with papillary thyroid cancer or a benign thyroid nodule (not recorded which). Some clones in this sample may be carry-over from other donors' samples. The gene calls are TRBV6-2 or TRBV6-3 and TRBJ1-5; possible D gene TRBD1, 5 bases. In DNA form, the CDR3 reads TGTGCCAGCAGTTACCCCTCGCGGGAAGGGGAGGGGCAGCCCCAGCATTTT. Amino acid sequence: CASSYPSREGEGQPQHF.